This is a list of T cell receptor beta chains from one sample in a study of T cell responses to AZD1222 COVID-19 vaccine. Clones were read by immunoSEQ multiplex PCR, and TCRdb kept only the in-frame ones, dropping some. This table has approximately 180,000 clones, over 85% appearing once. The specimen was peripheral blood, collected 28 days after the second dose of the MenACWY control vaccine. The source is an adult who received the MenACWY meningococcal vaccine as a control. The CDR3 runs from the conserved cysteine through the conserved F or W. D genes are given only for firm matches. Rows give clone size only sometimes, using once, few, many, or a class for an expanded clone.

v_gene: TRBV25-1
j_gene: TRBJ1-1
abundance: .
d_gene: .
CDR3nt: TGTGCCAGCAGTGAAACAGGTACCACTGAAGCTTTCTTT
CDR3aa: CASSETGTTEAFF

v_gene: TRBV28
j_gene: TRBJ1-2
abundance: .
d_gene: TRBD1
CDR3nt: TGTGCCAGCAGGGACCGTAAGACAGGGGGAGAAGGCTACACCTTC
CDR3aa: CASRDRKTGGEGYTF

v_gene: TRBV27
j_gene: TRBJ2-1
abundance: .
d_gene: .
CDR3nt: TGTGCCAGCACGGGTCCGAACAACAATGAGCAGTTCTTC
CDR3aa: CASTGPNNNEQFF

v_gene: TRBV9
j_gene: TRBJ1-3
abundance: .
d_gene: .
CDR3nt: TGTGCCAGCAGCGTCGGGCTGAAGGGGACTGGAAACACCATATATTTT
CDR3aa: CASSVGLKGTGNTIYF

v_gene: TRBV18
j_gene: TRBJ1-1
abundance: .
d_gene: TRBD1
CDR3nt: TGTGCCAGCTCACCAGACAGGGGGCTCGCTGAAGCTTTCTTT
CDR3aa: CASSPDRGLAEAFF

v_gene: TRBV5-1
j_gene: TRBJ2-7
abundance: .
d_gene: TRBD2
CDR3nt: TGCGCCAGCAGCGAAGGGACTAGCGTTAGACAGCAGTACTTC
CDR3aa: CASSEGTSVRQQYF

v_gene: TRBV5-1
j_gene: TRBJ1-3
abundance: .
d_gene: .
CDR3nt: TGCGCCAGCAGCCCCGGGCACTCTGGAAACACCATATATTTT
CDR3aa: CASSPGHSGNTIYF

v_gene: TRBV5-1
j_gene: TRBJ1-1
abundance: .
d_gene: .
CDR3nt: TGCGCCAGCAGCGAAGGGATTACGTCTCTGTCTGAAGCTTTCTTT
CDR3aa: CASSEGITSLSEAFF

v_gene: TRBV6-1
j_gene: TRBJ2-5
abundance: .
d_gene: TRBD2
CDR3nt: TGTGCCAGCAGTGTAGGCACTACCTCGGGAGGCTCTCAAGAGACCCAGTACTTC
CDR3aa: CASSVGTTSGGSQETQYF

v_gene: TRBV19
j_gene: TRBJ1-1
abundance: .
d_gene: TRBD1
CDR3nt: TGTGCCAGTAGGGCACGACAGGGGAACACTGAAGCTTTCTTT
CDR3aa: CASRARQGNTEAFF

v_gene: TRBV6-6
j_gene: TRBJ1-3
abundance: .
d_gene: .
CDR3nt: TGTGCCAGCAGTTACCAAAACACCATATATTTT
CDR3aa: CASSYQNTIYF

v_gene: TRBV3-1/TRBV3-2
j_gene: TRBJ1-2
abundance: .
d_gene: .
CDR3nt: TGTGCCAGCAGCCAAGCTGTTTATGGCTACACCTTC
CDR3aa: CASSQAVYGYTF

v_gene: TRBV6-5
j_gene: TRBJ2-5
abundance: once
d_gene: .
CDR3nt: TGTGCCAGCAGGACTAGGGTGCAAGAGACCCAGTACTTC
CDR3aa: CASRTRVQETQYF

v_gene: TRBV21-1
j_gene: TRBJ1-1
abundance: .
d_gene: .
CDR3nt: TGTGCCAGCAGCTCAAGAGCTGAAGCTTTCTTT
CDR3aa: CASSSRAEAFF

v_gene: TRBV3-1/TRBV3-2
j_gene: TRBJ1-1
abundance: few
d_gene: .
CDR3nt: TGTGCCAGCTGCGCGAGGGGGGCGAACACTGAAGCTTTCTTT
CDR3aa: CASCARGANTEAFF

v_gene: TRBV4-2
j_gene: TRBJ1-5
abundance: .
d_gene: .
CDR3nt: TGTGCCAGCAGCCAAGGGCTTAATCAGCCCCAGCATTTT
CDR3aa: CASSQGLNQPQHF

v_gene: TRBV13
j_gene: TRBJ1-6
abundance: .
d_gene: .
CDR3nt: TGTGCCAGCAGCCCTCAAACAGGTGGCGGGGGGCTCGCCTATAATTCACCCCTCCACTTT
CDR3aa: CASSPQTGGGGLAYNSPLHF

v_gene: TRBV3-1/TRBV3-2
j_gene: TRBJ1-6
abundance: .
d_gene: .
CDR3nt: TGTGCCAGCAGCCAAGCTAGGGGGAAAGTCGACTTT
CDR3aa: CASSQARGKVDF

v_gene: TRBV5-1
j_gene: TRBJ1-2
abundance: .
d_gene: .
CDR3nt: TGCGCCAGCAGCTTGGAACAGGGATCTGGCTACACCTTC
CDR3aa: CASSLEQGSGYTF

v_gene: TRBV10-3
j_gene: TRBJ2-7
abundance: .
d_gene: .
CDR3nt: TGTGCCATCAGTGAGGGGGGGGGCAGAGACTACGAGCAGTACTTC
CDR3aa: CAISEGGGRDYEQYF

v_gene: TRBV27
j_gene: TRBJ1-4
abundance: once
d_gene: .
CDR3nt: TGTGCCAGCAGTTCCAATAGTAGGGGGGTTAGAACTAATGAAAAACTGTTTTTT
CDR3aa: CASSSNSRGVRTNEKLFF

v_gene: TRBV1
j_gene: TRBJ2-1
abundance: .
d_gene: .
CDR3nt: TGCACCAGCAGCCAAGATCGACTAGCTCCCCGAACGTCCTACAATGAGCAGTTCTTC
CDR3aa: CTSSQDRLAPRTSYNEQFF

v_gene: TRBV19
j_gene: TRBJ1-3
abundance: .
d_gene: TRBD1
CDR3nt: TGTGCCAGTAGACTACAGGGGGCGACTGGAAACACCATATATTTT
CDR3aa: CASRLQGATGNTIYF

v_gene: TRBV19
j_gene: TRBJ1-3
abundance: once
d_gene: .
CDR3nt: TGTGCCAGTCGGGACACGAGCTCTGGAAACACCATATATTTT
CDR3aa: CASRDTSSGNTIYF

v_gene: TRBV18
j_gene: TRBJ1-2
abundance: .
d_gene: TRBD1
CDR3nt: TGTGCCAGCTCAGGACAGGCCTATGGCTACACCTTC
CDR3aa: CASSGQAYGYTF

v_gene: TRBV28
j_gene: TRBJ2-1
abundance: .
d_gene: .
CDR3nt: TGTGCCAGCAGTTTGCCTCCTTCAGCCTGGTACAATGAGCAGTTCTTC
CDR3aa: CASSLPPSAWYNEQFF

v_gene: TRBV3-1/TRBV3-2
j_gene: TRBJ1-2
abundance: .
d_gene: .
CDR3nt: TGTGCCAGCAGCCTCACCGACCCTAACTATGGCTACACCTTC
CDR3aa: CASSLTDPNYGYTF

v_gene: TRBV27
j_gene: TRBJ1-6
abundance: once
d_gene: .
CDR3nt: TGTGCCAGCAGCCATAGACCAATCCCGGATTCACCCCTCCACTTT
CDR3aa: CASSHRPIPDSPLHF

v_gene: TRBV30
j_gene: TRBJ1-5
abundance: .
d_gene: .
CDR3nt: TGTGCCTGGAGCGAACTCAATCCCGATCAGCCCCAGCATTTT
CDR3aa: CAWSELNPDQPQHF

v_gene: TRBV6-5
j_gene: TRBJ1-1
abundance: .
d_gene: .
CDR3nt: TGTGCCAGCCTTCCGGCGGAGGGCACTGAAGCTTTCTTT
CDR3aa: CASLPAEGTEAFF

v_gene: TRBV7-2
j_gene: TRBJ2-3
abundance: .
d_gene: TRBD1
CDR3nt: TGTGCCAGCAGCTTCAGCGACAGGGGGCCCTTGAGTCGAAAAGATACGCAGTATTTT
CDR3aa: CASSFSDRGPLSRKDTQYF

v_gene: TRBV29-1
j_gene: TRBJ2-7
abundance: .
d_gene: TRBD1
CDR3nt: TGCAGCGGTACCAGGACAGGGACCTACTACGAGCAGTACTTC
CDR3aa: CSGTRTGTYYEQYF

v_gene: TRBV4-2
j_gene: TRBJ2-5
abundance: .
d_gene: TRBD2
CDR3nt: TGTGCCAGCAGCCAAGGTACTAGCGGGGGGACCCAGTACTTC
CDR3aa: CASSQGTSGGTQYF

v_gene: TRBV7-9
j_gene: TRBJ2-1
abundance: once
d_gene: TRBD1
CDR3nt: TGTGCCAGCATCGGAGGGACAGGGGGTTACAATGAGCAGTTCTTC
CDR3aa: CASIGGTGGYNEQFF

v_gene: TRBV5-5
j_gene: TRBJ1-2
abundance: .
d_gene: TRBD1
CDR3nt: TGTGCCAGCAGCCGGACAGGGAACTATGGCTACACCTTC
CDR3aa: CASSRTGNYGYTF

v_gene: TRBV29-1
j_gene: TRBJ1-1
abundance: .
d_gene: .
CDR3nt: TGCAGCGTTGCCCCCGATTCAAGGAACACTGAAGCTTTCTTT
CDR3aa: CSVAPDSRNTEAFF

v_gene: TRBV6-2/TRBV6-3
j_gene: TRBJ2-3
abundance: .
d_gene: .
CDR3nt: TGTGCCAGCAGTTATCGGCTAGCGACCACAGATACGCAGTATTTT
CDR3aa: CASSYRLATTDTQYF

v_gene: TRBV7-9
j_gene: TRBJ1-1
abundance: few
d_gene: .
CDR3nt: TGTGCCAGCAGCTCCAGGGAGAGGAACACTGAAGCTTTCTTT
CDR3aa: CASSSRERNTEAFF

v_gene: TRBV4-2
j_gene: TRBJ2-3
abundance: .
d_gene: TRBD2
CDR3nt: TGTGCCAGCAGCCAAGTTCAAGGGTGGAGCGGGGGGGTCGGAGATACGCAGTATTTT
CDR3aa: CASSQVQGWSGGVGDTQYF

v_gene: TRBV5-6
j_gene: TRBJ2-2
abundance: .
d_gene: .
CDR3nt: TGTGCCAGCAGGAGGCGGGGCGTCACCGGGGAGCTGTTTTTT
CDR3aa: CASRRRGVTGELFF

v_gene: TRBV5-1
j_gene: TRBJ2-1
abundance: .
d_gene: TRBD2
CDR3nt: TGCGCCAGCAGCCTAGCGGGGGGCCTTTCCTACAATGAGCAGTTCTTC
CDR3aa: CASSLAGGLSYNEQFF

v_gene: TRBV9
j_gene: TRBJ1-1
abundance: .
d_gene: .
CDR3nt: TGTGCCAGCAGCGTCGATGGGAACACTGAAGCTTTCTTT
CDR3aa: CASSVDGNTEAFF

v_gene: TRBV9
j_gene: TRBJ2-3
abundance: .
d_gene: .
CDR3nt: TGTGCCAGCAGCGTAGTCCCAGGCCGCACAGATACGCAGTATTTT
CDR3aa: CASSVVPGRTDTQYF

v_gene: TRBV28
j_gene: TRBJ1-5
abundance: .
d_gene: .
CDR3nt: TGTGCCAGCAGTTTAGGGGGGGGCAATCAGCCCCAGCATTTT
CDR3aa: CASSLGGGNQPQHF

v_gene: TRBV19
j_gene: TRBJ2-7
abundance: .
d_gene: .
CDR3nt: TGTGCCAGTAGTCTTTCGACGGGGAGCCTTTCCGAGCAGTACTTC
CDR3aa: CASSLSTGSLSEQYF

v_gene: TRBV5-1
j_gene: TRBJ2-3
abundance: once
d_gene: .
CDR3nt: TGCGCCAGCAGCTTTGGTCGGGTTTCAGATACGCAGTATTTT
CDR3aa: CASSFGRVSDTQYF

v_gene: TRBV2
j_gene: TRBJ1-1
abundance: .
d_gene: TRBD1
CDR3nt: TGTGCCAGCAGTGAAGAGCAGGGGGCGTCTGAAGCTTTCTTT
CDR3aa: CASSEEQGASEAFF

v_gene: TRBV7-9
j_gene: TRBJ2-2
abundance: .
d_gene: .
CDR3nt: TGTGCCAGCAGCAACACCGGGGAGCTGTTTTTT
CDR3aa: CASSNTGELFF

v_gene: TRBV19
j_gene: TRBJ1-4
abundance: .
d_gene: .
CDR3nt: TGTGCCAGTAGTAACGAGCTTCGGAAGGAAAAACTGTTTTTT
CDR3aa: CASSNELRKEKLFF

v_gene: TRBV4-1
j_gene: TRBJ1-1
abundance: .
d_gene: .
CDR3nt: TGCGCCAGCAGCCAAGTAGTCAATATCCGGAACACTGAAGCTTTCTTT
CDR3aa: CASSQVVNIRNTEAFF

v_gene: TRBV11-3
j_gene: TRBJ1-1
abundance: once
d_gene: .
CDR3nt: TGTGCCAGCAGCTTAGGGGGCCGGGGAGTCACTGAAGCTTTCTTT
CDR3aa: CASSLGGRGVTEAFF

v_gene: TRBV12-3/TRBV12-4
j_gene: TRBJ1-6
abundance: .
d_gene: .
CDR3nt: TGTGCCAGCAGTCCGATGGGTCCACCCCTCCACTTT
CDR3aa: CASSPMGPPLHF

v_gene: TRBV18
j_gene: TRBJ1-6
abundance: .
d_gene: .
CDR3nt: TGTGCCAGCTCGGTGAACGGGGCAGGGAATTCACCCCTCCACTTT
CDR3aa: CASSVNGAGNSPLHF

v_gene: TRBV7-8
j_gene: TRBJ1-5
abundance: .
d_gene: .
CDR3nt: TGTGCCAGCAGCTCTCAGGGGATTGTTCAGCCCCAGCATTTT
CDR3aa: CASSSQGIVQPQHF